These 3 T cell receptor beta chains share one sample of origin, sequenced in a study of blood T cell repertoires in COVID-19. The protocol was immunoSEQ multiplex PCR, while the TCRdb copy is restricted to in-frame clones and leaves out a portion. The sample holds about 160,000 clones, about four fifths seen once. Material: PBMCs or T cells enriched from blood (not recorded which). Receptors were obtained from a man aged 60-69 years who had recovered from COVID-19.

The chain is built from TRBV7-8 and TRBJ2-1; TRBD2 aligns across 8 bases. The J segment lost 15 bases and the V segment lost 0 bases, leaving 7 bases of the junction unmatched. Looked up from germline, CDR1 is SGHVS and CDR2 is FQNEAQ. The CDR3 is 13 residues long. CDR3 in DNA: TGTGCCAGCAGCTTAGCCTCGGGGGGGTGGCCGTTCTTC. It is translated as CASSLASGGWPFF.

Details on this clone: The junction shows a germline mismatch at one end, possibly a read error. This chain uses TRBV20-1 with TRBJ2-1; tentative D call: TRBD1 (5 bases). The CDR3 has 10 residues. Germline V gene lookup returns CDR1 DFQATT and CDR2 SNEGSKA (reference sequence). This chain's CDR3 is CSAREGVNVF. The CDR3 DNA is TGCAGTGCTAGAGAAGGGGTCAACGTCTTC.

This chain uses TRBV29-1 with TRBJ2-2, with D unclear. Germline CDR1 is SQVTM and CDR2 is ANQGSEA. V was shortened by 3 bases and J by 6 bases, with 8 bases between the two germline ends. The length of the CDR3 is 12 residues. CDR3 sequence: CSVDRSSGELFF. The CDR3, as DNA: TGCAGCGTTGATAGGAGTTCCGGGGAGCTGTTTTTT.